This T cell receptor beta chain was observed in a study of shared clonotypes between healthy human individuals. This CDR3 has 14 residues. Clones were sequenced by immunoSEQ multiplex PCR, and TCRdb holds only the in-frame ones, with some missing. The sample contains about 530,000 clones, 96% of which appear only once. Participating donors were healthy, HIV-negative adults free of recent acute infections or vaccinations. The clonotype originates from a woman aged 30 to 39 in good health. The J gene is TRBJ2-5, the V gene TRBV21-1; the table's D gene call, TRBD1, was not cross checked with the DNA. TRBV21-1 is given as a pseudogene. Input material: naive CD4+ T cells sorted from blood. Subset in this sample: CD45RA+ positively selected. The CDR3 DNA is TGTGCCAGCAGCAGACAGGGGGAAGGGGAGACCCAGTACTTC. Its translation: CASSRQGEGETQYF.